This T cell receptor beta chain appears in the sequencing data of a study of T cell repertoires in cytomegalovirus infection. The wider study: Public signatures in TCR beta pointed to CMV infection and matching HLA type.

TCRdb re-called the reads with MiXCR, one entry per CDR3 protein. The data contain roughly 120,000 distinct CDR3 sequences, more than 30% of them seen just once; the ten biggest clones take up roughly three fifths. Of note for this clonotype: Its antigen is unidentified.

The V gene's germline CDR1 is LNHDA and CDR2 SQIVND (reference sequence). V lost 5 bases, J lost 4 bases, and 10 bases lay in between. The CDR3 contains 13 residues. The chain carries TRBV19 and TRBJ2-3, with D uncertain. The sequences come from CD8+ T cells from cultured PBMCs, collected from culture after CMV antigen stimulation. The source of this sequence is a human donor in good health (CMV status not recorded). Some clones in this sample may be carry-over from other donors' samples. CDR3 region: CASSAYGPDTQYF. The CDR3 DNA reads TGTGCCAGTAGTGCGTACGGTCCAGATACGCAGTATTTT.